Below, 13 T cell receptor beta chains from the same sample are listed, as sequenced in a study of T cells expressing NK-cell markers. After re-calling the 5' RACE reads, TCRdb lists one entry per CDR3 protein, DNA absent. Reported are 200,000 to 300,000 distinct CDR3 sequences; the ten largest clones contain roughly 4.2%. The sequenced sample was blood T cells: a sorted CD56 or NKG2C T cell subset, CD4+ or CD8+ T cells, or bulk PBMC T cells (not recorded which). These receptors came from a woman between 18 and 75 years old in good health.

The chain combines TRBV6-2 or TRBV6-3 with TRBJ1-1; the D gene TCRdb calls, TRBD1, cannot be checked with no DNA. The germline V gene encodes CDR1 MNHEY and CDR2 SVGEGT. This CDR3 is 16 amino acids long. CDR3 sequence reads: CASSHTGGGWNTEAFF.

V is TRBV6-1 and J is TRBJ2-2; the D call of TRBD1 rests on TCRdb alone, since no DNA is present to check it. CDR3 size: 13 residues. Germline assignment: CDR1 MNHNS and CDR2 SASEGT. The CDR3 sequence: CAGQGWNTGELFF.

The J gene is TRBJ2-1, the V gene TRBV5-4; TCRdb outputs TRBD1, but without DNA this stays unchecked. In germline, CDR1 is SGHNT, CDR2 YYREEE (reference sequence). CDR3 length equals 15 residues. The CDR3 here is CASRTGTGGIREQFF.

This chain joins TRBV30 and TRBJ1-2; with no DNA, the TCRdb D assignment of TRBD1 cannot be verified. This CDR3 has 12 residues. Germline V gene sequence: CDR1 GTSNPN, CDR2 SVGIG (reference sequence). The CDR3: CAWSVGGYGYTF.

The V and J genes are TRBV20-1 and TRBJ2-1; TCRdb picks TRBD2, but there is no DNA to check that call. CDR3 length: 16 amino acids. CDR1 is DFQATT and CDR2 is SNEGSKA in the germline V gene (reference sequence). The CDR3 here is CSARPGTSVEYNEQFF.

The V and J genes are TRBV12-3 or TRBV12-4 and TRBJ1-4; TCRdb reports TRBD1, a call that lacks DNA to check it against. The CDR3 spans 13 residues. This CDR3 is CASSTGQGVKLFF.

The chain's CDR3 is CASGRSGGLTGELFF. V and J are TRBV6-1 and TRBJ2-2; TCRdb designates TRBD2, a call that cannot be tested without DNA. The germline CDR1 and CDR2 sequences are MNHNS and SASEGT. The CDR3 is 15 amino acids.

The chain carries TRBV29-1 and TRBJ1-1; as DNA is missing, the TRBD1 call by TCRdb cannot be tested. Germline V gene data show CDR1 as SQVTM and CDR2 as ANQGSEA. This CDR3 has 11 residues. The CDR3 sequence: CSVGGQGSAFF.

The chain carries TRBV7-3 and TRBJ2-5; lacking DNA, the TRBD2 call made by TCRdb goes unchecked. The CDR3 is 13 amino acids. The germline V gene has CDR1 SGHTA and CDR2 FQGTGA. The CDR3 protein is CASSRTRDGTQYF.

The chain employs TRBV7-6 and TRBJ2-3. The germline gives CDR1 SGHVS, CDR2 FNYEAQ. The CDR3 is made up of 16 amino acids. The CDR3 sequence is CASSLAWSRLTDTQYF.

This sequence joins TRBV20-1 and TRBJ2-1; TCRdb selects TRBD1, and the lack of DNA leaves this call unchecked. This CDR3 comprises 18 residues. Germline CDR1 reads DFQATT; CDR2 reads SNEGSKA (reference sequence). CDR3 sequence: CSANSPGQWLAVDNEQFF.

V is TRBV5-4 and J is TRBJ2-1. The V gene's germline CDR1 is SGHNT and CDR2 YYREEE (reference sequence). The CDR3 has 13 amino acids. The CDR3 here is CASSLTHYNEQFF.

This chain connects TRBV28 to TRBJ2-5; lacking DNA, the TRBD1 call made by TCRdb goes unchecked. This CDR3 has 16 residues. CDR1 is MDHEN, CDR2 SYDVKM, per germline. The CDR3 here is CASSFTGTKDRETQYF.